This T cell receptor (beta chain) was captured by sequencing in a study of blood T cell repertoires in COVID-19. The table came from immunoSEQ multiplex PCR; TCRdb's copy has only in-frame clones and leaves some out. The sample lists 250,000 to 300,000 clones, about 90% seen once, with about 2% in the top ten. Recruitment covered about 25 US areas and drew participants whose ages spanned roughly 18 to 100 years. Two negative PCRs, clearance, or symptom resolution had been documented for recovered Cohort 3 donors. The source material was PBMCs or T cells enriched from blood (not recorded which). The receptor was isolated from a woman between 55 and 75 years old who had recovered from COVID-19.

The CDR3 DNA is TGTGCCAGCAGCGCCGGGACAGGTAGCAATCAGCCCCAGCATTTT. Amino acid sequence: CASSAGTGSNQPQHF. The genes are TRBV7-2 and TRBJ1-5, with TRBD1 matching 8 bases. This CDR3 comprises 15 residues. The V gene's germline CDR1 is SGHTA and CDR2 FQGNSA. The V segment lost 5 bases and the J segment 0 bases; nucleotides outside the gene matches: 3.